This TCR beta chain emerged from a study of technical replicates of blood from a handful of donors. The data were produced by immunoSEQ multiplex PCR, yet TCRdb's version contains in-frame clones alone and is incomplete. This table holds around 78,000 clones, approximately 95% found once. The sample taken for sequencing was T cells isolated from PBMCs. This TCR was sampled from a human donor in good health.

In DNA form, the CDR3 reads TGTGCCAGCTTCCCCCTAGCGGGAGGGGACAATGAGCAGTTCTTC. Translation: CASFPLAGGDNEQFF. The V call is TRBV5-6, the J call TRBJ2-1, with 12 bases that match TRBD2. V was pared by 7 bases and J by 5 bases, with 7 bases of the junction left unmatched. The length of the CDR3 is 15 residues. In germline, CDR1 is SGHDT, CDR2 YYEEEE. The complete variable domain, with remaining parts taken from reference TRBV5-6 and TRBJ2-1, reads DAGVTQSPTHLIKTRGQQVTLRCSPKSGHDTVSWYQQALGQGPQFIFQYYEEEERQRGNFPDRFSGHQFPNYSSELNVNALLLGDSALYLCASFPLAGGDNEQFFGPGTRLTVL.